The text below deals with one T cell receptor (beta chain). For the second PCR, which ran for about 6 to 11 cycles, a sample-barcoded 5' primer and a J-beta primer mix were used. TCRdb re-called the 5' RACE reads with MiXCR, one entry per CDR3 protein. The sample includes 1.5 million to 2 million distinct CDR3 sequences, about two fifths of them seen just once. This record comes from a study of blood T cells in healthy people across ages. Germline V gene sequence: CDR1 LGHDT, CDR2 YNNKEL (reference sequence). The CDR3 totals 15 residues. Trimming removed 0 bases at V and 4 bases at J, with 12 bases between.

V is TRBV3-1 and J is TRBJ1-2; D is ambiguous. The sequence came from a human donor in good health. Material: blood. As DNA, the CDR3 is TGTGCCAGCAGCCAAGACGTCGGCGTACCCTATGGCTACACCTTC. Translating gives CASSQDVGVPYGYTF.